Below are 9 T cell receptor beta chains sequenced from a single sample in a study of shared clonotypes between healthy human individuals. CD45RO-negative CD8 cells positively selected for CCR7 made up the naive population, which excluded terminally differentiated effector memory CD45RA+ cells. The method was immunoSEQ multiplex PCR; TCRdb's version includes in-frame clones alone and lacks a portion of them. The sample lists under 2,000,000 clones; over 85% were seen once. Sequencing was performed on naive CD8+ T cells sorted from blood. The receptors shown here come from a man between 18 and 35 years old in good health.

This clone appeared a single time. The gene calls are TRBV7-6 and TRBJ2-7; TRBD2 matches at 16 bases. The length of the CDR3 is 17 residues. Trimming removed 4 bases from V and 0 bases from J; junction bases left unmatched: 3. CDR1 is SGHVS and CDR2 is FNYEAQ in the germline V gene. DNA for the CDR3: TGTGCCAGCAGCTCGGGACTAGCGGGGGGGAGCTCCTACGAGCAGTACTTC. This translates into CASSSGLAGGSSYEQYF.

The V and J genes are TRBV7-9 and TRBJ2-5, with D perhaps given as TRBD1 or TRBD2 (5 bases each). Germline V gene sequence: CDR1 SEHNR, CDR2 FQNEAQ (reference sequence). The CDR3 totals 13 residues. V was pared by 10 bases and J by 5 bases, with 17 bases between. The CDR3 region is CATGPDIRETQYF. The CDR3 DNA reads as TGTGCCACGGGGCCGGATATTCGGGAGACCCAGTACTTC.

This clone was counted a single time. The chain is built from TRBV13 and TRBJ2-7; 7 positions match TRBD1. After removal of 5 bases from V and 3 bases from J, the junction contained 10 bases not matched to a gene. The germline V gene has CDR1 PRHDT and CDR2 FYEKMQ (reference sequence). The CDR3 is 15 amino acids. CDR3 sequence (DNA): TGTGCCAGCAGCCCCCACCGGGACAGCAACTACGAGCAGTACTTC. Translated: CASSPHRDSNYEQYF.

Regarding this clone: This CDR3 is also generated by other DNA sequences in the sample. The chain has TRBV2 and TRBJ2-1, with D possibly called TRBD1 or TRBD2 (5 bases each). This CDR3 has 14 residues. Germline V CDR1 and CDR2: SNHLY, FYNNEI. The V end lost 4 bases, the J end lost 4 bases, and 11 bases lay between the germline ends. The CDR3 nucleotides are TGTGCCAGCAGTGGAGGGCAGGGTTACAATGAGCAGTTCTTC. Protein: CASSGGQGYNEQFF.

V gene TRBV30 combines with J gene TRBJ2-7, with D maybe TRBD1 (6 bases). Between the trimmed V and J ends, which lost 2 bases and 0 bases, there was a span of 20 bases. Germline CDR1 GTSNPN, CDR2 SVGIG (reference sequence). The CDR3 spans 17 residues. The CDR3: CAWSQRDWQGSSYEQYF. The CDR3 nucleotides are TGTGCCTGGAGTCAACGTGACTGGCAGGGGAGCTCCTACGAGCAGTACTTC. Full variable domain (outside the CDR3, taken from reference TRBV30 and TRBJ2-7): SQTIHQWPATLVQPVGSPLSLECTVEGTSNPNLYWYRQAAGRGLQLLFYSVGIGQISSEVPQNLSASRPQDRQFILSSKKLLLSDSGFYLCAWSQRDWQGSSYEQYFGPGTRLTVT.

This chain joins TRBV4-3 and TRBJ2-1, with 10 bases aligning to TRBD2. The CDR3 extends over 18 amino acids. Germline V lookup: CDR1 LGHNA, CDR2 YSLEER. V shed 0 bases and J 5 bases; nucleotides not matched to a gene: 10. The CDR3 here is CASSQEGAWTSGNNEQFF. In DNA form, the CDR3 reads TGCGCCAGCAGCCAAGAAGGGGCGTGGACTAGCGGCAACAATGAGCAGTTCTTC.

The chain joins TRBV2 to TRBJ2-7; 13 nucleotides agree with TRBD2. The CDR3 contains 16 residues. Per the germline V gene, CDR1 is SNHLY and CDR2 is FYNNEI. Unmatched junction bases numbered 7, after V lost 6 bases and J lost 2 bases. In DNA form, the CDR3 reads TGTGCCAGCAGCGACACCGGACTAGCGGGAGCCTACGAGCAGTACTTC. Amino acids: CASSDTGLAGAYEQYF.

This sequence joins TRBV5-4 and TRBJ1-1, with D tentatively TRBD1 (5 bases). Trimming stripped 2 bases from V and 4 bases from J, with 12 bases between. Germline V CDR1 and CDR2: SGHNT, YYREEE (reference sequence). The CDR3 is 14 residues long. The CDR3 loop is CASSFPGSSTEAFF. For the CDR3, the DNA is TGTGCCAGCAGCTTCCCAGGGTCGTCCACTGAAGCTTTCTTT. Full variable domain (remainder filled in from reference TRBV5-4 and TRBJ1-1): ETGVTQSPTHLIKTRGQQVTLRCSSQSGHNTVSWYQQALGQGPQFIFQYYREEENGRGNFPPRFSGLQFPNYSSELNVNALELDDSALYLCASSFPGSSTEAFFGQGTRLTVV.

The rearrangement joins TRBV2 to TRBJ2-7, with TRBD2 matching 11 bases. CDR1 SNHLY and CDR2 FYNNEI come from the germline V gene. The V segment lost 3 bases and the J segment 4 bases; nucleotides outside the gene matches: 5. The CDR3 sequence is 15 residues long. The CDR3 DNA reads TGTGCCAGCAGTGAGGTTGGGACTAGCGGATACGAGCAGTACTTC. This translates into CASSEVGTSGYEQYF.